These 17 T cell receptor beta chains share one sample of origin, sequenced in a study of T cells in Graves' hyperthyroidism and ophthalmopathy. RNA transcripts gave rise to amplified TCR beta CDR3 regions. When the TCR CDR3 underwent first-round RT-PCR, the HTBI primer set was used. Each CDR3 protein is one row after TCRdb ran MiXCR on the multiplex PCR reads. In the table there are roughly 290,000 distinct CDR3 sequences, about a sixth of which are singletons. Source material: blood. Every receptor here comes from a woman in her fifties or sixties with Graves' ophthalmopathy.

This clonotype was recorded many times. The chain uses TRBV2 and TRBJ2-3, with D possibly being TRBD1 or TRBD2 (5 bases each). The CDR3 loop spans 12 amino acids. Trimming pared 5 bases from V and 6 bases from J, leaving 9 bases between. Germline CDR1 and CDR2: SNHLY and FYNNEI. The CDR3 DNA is TGTGCCAGCAGTTCCGAGGGGGATACGCAGTATTTT. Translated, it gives CASSSEGDTQYF.

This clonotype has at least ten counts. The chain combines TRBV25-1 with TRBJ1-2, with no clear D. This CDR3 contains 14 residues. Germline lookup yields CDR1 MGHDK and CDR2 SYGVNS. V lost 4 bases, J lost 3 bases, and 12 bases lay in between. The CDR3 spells CASSGPAGYYGYTF. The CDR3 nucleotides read TGTGCCAGCAGTGGCCCCGCTGGCTACTATGGCTACACCTTC.

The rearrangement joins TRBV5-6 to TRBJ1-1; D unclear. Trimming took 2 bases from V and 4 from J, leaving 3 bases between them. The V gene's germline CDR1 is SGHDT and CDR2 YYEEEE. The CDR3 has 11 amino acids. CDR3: CASSFSTEAFF. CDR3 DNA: TGTGCCAGCAGCTTCAGCACTGAAGCTTTCTTT.

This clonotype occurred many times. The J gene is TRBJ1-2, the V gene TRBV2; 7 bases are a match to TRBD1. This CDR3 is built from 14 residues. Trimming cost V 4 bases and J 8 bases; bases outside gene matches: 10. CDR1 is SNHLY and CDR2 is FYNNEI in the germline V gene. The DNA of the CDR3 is TGTGCCAGCAGTGCGGGAGGGGGCGCGGTAGGCTACACCTTC. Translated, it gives CASSAGGGAVGYTF. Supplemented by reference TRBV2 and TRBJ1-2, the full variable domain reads EPEVTQTPSHQVTQMGQEVILRCVPISNHLYFYWYRQILGQKVEFLVSFYNNEISEKSEIFDDQFSVERPDGSNFTLKIRSTKLEDSAMYFCASSAGGGAVGYTFGSGTRLTVV.

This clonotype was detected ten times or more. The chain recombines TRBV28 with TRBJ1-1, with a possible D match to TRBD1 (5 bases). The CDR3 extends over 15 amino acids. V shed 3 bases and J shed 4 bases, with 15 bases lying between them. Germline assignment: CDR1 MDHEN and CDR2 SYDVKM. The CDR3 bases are TGTGCCAGCAGTTTGAGCCCAGGGATTGGCACTGAAGCTTTCTTT. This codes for CASSLSPGIGTEAFF.

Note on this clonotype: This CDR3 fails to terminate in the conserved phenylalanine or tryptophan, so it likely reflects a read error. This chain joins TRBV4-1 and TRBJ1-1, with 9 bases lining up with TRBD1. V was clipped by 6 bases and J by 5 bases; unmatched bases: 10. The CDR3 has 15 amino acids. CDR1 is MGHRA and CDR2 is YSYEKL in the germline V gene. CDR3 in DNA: TGCGCCAGCAGTCCGACCACAGGGGGCAGAACTGAAGCTTTCTTA. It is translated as CASSPTTGGRTEAFL.

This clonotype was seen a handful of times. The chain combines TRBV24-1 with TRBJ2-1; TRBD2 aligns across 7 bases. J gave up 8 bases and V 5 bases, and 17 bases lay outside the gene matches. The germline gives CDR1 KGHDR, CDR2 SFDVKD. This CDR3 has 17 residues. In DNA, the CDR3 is TGTGCCACCAGTGTGTCGTTGGGACTACCCTCGTACGATGAGCAGTTCTTC. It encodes CATSVSLGLPSYDEQFF.

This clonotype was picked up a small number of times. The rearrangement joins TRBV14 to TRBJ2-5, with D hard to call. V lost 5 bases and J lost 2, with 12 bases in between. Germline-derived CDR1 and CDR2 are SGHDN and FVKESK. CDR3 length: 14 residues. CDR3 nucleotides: TGTGCCAGCAGCACCCGGACGATTCAAGAGACCCAGTACTTC. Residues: CASSTRTIQETQYF.

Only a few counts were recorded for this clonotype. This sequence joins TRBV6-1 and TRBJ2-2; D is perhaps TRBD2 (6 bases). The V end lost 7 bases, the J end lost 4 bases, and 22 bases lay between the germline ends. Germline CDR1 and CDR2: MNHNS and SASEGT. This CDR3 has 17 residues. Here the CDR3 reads CASTDFTYEGGTGELFF. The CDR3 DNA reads TGTGCCAGCACTGACTTTACCTATGAGGGAGGCACCGGGGAGCTGTTTTTT.

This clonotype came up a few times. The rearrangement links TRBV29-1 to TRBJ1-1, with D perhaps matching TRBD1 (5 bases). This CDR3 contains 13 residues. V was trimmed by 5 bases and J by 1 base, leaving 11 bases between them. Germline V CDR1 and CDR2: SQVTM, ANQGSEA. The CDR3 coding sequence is TGCAGCGTTAGGAGGGGATCGAACACTGAAGCTTTCTTT. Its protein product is CSVRRGSNTEAFF.

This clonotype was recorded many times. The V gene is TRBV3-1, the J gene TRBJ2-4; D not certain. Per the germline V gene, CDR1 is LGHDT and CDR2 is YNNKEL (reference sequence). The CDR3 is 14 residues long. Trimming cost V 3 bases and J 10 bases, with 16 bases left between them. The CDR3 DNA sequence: TGTGCCAGCAGCCAGGGCCTAGGGTGGGGAATTCAGTACTTC. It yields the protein CASSQGLGWGIQYF.

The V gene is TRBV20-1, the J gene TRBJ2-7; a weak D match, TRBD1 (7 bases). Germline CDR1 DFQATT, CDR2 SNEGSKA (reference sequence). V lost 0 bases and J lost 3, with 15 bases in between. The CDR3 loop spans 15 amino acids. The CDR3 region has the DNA TGCAGTGCTAGAGATTCCCAGGGGGGTCTCTACGAGCAGTACTTC. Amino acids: CSARDSQGGLYEQYF.

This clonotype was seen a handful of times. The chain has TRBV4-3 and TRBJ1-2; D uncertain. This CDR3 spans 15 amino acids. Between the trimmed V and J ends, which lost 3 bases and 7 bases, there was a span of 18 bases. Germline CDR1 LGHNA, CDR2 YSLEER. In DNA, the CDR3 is TGCGCCAGCAGCCAGAACCGGGTCCCCCTCGGTGGCTACACCTTC. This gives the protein CASSQNRVPLGGYTF.

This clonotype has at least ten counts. The CDR3: CASSTGRITDTQYF. Here the CDR3 DNA reads TGTGCCAGCTCGACCGGTAGGATCACAGATACGCAGTATTTT. The chain has TRBV18 and TRBJ2-3; no clear D. Germline lookup yields CDR1 KGHSH and CDR2 LQKENI. Trimming took off 6 bases at V and 2 bases at J, with 12 bases between the two ends. This CDR3 has 14 residues.

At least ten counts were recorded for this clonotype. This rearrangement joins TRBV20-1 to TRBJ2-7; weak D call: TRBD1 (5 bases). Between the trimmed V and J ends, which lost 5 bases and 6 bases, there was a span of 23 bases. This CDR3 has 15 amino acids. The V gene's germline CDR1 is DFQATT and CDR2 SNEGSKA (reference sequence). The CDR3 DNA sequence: TGCAGTGCTCCCTTCTACACGGGCAGGGAAGGCGAGCAGTACTTC. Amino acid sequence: CSAPFYTGREGEQYF.

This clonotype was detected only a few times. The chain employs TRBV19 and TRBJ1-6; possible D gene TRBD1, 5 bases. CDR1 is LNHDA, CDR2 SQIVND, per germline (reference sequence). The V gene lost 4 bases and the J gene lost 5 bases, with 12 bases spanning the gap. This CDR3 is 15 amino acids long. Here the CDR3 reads CASSTMQGDNSPLHF. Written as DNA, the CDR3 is TGTGCCAGTAGTACCATGCAGGGTGATAATTCACCCCTCCACTTT.

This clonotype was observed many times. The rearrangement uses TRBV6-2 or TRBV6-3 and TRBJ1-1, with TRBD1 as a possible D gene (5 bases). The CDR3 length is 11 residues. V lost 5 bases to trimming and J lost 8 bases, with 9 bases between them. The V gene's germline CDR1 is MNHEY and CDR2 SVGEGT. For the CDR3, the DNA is TGTGCCAGCAGTGACGACAGAGAAGCTTTCTTT. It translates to CASSDDREAFF.